This TCR beta chain comes out of a study of blood T cell repertoires in COVID-19. Study-wide context: Spain, Italy and the United States supplied samples that represented acute and convalescent COVID-19. The analysed material was cDNA or gDNA that came from T cells, B-cell-depleted T cells, or PBMCs.

Methods used by the authors: Counts of nucleated cells, estimated from reference gene primer amplification, were obtained. Measured with immunoSEQ multiplex PCR; TCRdb has only the in-frame clones, and not every one. V and J calls and clone size are as listed in that table; D and trimming were resolved from the DNA. The sample includes under 45,000 clones, roughly 90% of them seen just once. Trimming took 0 bases from V and 6 from J, leaving 13 bases between them. CDR1 LGHNA and CDR2 YSLEER come from the germline V gene. The CDR3 runs to 15 residues. This TCR derives from a man in his sixties with active or convalescent COVID-19. The chain combines TRBV4-3 with TRBJ2-3; the D gene is possibly TRBD1 (6 bases). The specimen was peripheral blood. CDR3 sequence reads: CASSQEGGWRDTQYF. The CDR3 DNA reads TGCGCCAGCAGCCAAGAAGGGGGTTGGCGGGATACGCAGTATTTT.